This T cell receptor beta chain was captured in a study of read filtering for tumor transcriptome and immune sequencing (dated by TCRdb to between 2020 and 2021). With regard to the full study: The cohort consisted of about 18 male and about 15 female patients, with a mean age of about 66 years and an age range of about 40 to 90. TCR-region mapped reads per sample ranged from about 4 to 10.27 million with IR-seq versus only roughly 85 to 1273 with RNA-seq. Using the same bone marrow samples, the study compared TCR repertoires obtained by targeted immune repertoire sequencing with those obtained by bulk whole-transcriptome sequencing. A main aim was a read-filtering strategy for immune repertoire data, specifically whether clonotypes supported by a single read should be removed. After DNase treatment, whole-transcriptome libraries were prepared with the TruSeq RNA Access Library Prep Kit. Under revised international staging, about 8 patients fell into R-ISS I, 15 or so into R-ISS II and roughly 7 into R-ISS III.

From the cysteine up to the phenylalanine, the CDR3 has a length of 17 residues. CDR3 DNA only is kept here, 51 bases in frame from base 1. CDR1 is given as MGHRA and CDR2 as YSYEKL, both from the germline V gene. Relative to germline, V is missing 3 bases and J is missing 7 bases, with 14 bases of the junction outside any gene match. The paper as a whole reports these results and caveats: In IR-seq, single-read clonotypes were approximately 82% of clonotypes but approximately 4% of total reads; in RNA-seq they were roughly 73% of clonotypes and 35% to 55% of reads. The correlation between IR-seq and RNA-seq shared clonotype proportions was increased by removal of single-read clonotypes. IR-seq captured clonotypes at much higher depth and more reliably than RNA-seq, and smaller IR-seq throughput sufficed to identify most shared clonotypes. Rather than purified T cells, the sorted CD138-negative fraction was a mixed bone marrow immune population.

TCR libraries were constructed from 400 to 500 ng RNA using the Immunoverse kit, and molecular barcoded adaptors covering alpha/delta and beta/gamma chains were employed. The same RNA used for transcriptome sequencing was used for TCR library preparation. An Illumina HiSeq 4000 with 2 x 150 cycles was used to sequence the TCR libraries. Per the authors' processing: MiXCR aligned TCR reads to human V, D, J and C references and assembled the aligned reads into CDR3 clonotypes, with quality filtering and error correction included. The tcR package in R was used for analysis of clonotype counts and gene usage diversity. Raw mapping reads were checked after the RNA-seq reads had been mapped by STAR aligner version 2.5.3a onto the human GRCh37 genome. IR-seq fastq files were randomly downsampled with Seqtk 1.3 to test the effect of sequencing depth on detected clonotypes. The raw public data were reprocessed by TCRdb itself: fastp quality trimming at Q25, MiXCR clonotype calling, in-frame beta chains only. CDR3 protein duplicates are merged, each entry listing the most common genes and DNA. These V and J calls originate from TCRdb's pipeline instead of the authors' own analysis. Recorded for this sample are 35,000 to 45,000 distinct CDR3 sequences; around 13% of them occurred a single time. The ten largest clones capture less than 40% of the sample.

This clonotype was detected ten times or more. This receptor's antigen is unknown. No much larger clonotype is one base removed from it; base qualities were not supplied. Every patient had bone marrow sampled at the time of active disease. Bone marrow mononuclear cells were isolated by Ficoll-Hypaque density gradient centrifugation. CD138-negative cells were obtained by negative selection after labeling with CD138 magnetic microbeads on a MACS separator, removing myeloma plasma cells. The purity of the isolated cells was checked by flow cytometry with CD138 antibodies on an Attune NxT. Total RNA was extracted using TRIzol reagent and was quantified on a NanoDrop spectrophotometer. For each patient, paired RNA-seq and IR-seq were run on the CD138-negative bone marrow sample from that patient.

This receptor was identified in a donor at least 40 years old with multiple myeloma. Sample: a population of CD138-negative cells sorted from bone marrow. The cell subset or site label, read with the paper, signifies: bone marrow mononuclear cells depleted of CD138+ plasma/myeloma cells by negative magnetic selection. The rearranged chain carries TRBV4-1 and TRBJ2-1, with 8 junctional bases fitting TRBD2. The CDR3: CASSHPFGAGVANEQFF. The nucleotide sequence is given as TGCGCCAGCAGCCACCCCTTTGGAGCGGGAGTTGCGAATGAGCAGTTCTTC.